A selection of T cell receptor beta chains follows, all from one sample in a study of vaccination effects on CD4 cells after COVID-19. Which antigens these TCRs recognize remains unknown. TCRdb's copy holds only in-frame clones and misses some; the assay was immunoSEQ multiplex PCR. The sample lists roughly 23,000 clones, over 70% seen once, with roughly 10% in the top ten. Sequences were derived from CD4+ T cells from PBMCs cultured with HCoV-229E spike peptides, sampled before COVID-19 vaccination. The receptors here all came from a human donor who received a COVID-19 vaccine. Each CDR3 is given with its conserved first and last residue. A D gene is named only where the DNA matches it firmly.

D	J	V	DNA	CDR3
-	TRBJ2-1	TRBV27	TGTGCCAGCAGAACGACAAGGGGAGACAATGAGCAGTTCTTC	CASRTTRGDNEQFF
-	TRBJ1-3	TRBV3-1/TRBV3-2	TGTGCCAGCAGCCAAGTTCCGGGTCGCTCTGGAAACACCATATATTTT	CASSQVPGRSGNTIYF
TRBD2	TRBJ2-5	TRBV7-2	TGTGCCAGCAGCCAAAGTGGCGGGGGGGCCCGGGAGACCCAGTACTTC	CASSQSGGGARETQYF
-	TRBJ2-7	TRBV2	TGTGCCAGCAGTGAACCCGGGACTCGCTACGAGCAGTACTTC	CASSEPGTRYEQYF
-	TRBJ1-2	TRBV5-5	TGTGCCAGCAGCTTGGGCTACGGTGGCTACACCTTC	CASSLGYGGYTF
-	TRBJ1-1	TRBV6-1	TGTGCCAGCAGTGAAGCGTGGGGCGAATCTGAAGCTTTCTTT	CASSEAWGESEAFF
-	TRBJ1-4	TRBV6-5	TGTGCCAGCAGCGAGCCAGGGGAGGGGGAAAAACTGTTTTTT	CASSEPGEGEKLFF
-	TRBJ1-2	TRBV7-2	TGTGCCAGCAGCTTAGAGTCAACCTATGGCTACACCTTC	CASSLESTYGYTF
TRBD1	TRBJ1-4	TRBV27	TGTGCCAGCAGTGCAAGGACAGGGGGAAATGAAAAACTGTTTTTT	CASSARTGGNEKLFF
-	TRBJ1-1	TRBV5-1	TGCGCCAGCAGCTTGGTCGGATGGAACACTGAAGCTTTCTTT	CASSLVGWNTEAFF
TRBD2	TRBJ2-1	TRBV18	TGTGCCAGCTCAGGAGCGGGAGGGAGTGGTGAGCAGTTCTTC	CASSGAGGSGEQFF
-	TRBJ1-6	TRBV2	TGTGCCAGCAGTGGGGCAGGGTCTATTTCACCCCTCCACTTT	CASSGAGSISPLHF
-	TRBJ1-5	TRBV12-3/TRBV12-4	TGTGCCAGCAGGTCTTTTCTGGACCAGCCCCAGCATTTT	CASRSFLDQPQHF
TRBD1	TRBJ1-5	TRBV6-4	TGTGCCAGCAGTGAGACAGGGGGCAATCAGCCCCAGCATTTT	CASSETGGNQPQHF
-	TRBJ1-5	TRBV19	TGTGCCAGTACCCCGGACCCAGTTAATCAGCCCCAGCATTTT	CASTPDPVNQPQHF
-	TRBJ1-5	TRBV20-1	TGCAGTGCGAGTCCAGGGGGCAATCAGCCCCAGCATTTT	CSASPGGNQPQHF